These 18 T cell receptor beta chains were sequenced from one sample in a study of tumor and adjacent non-tumor tissue in lung cancer. TCRbeta libraries were built with three rounds of nested PCR, modified from ARM-PCR. TCRdb independently ran MiXCR on the multiplex PCR reads; one entry per CDR3 protein. The sample contains 80,000 to 130,000 distinct CDR3 sequences, around three fifths of which appear only once. RNA was extracted from bulk tissue without any cell sorting. More than 3 cm separated this lung sample from the edge of the tumor. What was sequenced was distant non-tumor lung tissue. Receptor source: a man between 25 and 39 years old with non-small cell lung cancer.

This clonotype appeared a single time. This likely comes from a read error, as the CDR3 has no conserved phenylalanine or tryptophan at its end. The chain combines TRBV20-1 with TRBJ2-7; TRBD2 might be the D (5 bases). Per the germline V gene, CDR1 is DFQATT and CDR2 is SNEGSKA (reference sequence). The CDR3 totals 12 residues. Trimming pared 4 bases from V and 6 bases from J, leaving 13 bases between. This CDR3 is CSATPLRAEQYL. The CDR3 DNA sequence: TGCAGTGCTACCCCGCTGAGGGCCGAGCAGTACCTC.

Comments on this clonotype: It may be a read error: a sequence one base away is much more abundant. CDR3 protein: CASSQDARSYCYTF. The CDR3 DNA reads TGCGCCAGCAGCCAAGATGCCAGGAGCTATTGCTACACCTTC. The chain has TRBV4-1 and TRBJ1-2; unclear D gene. The CDR3 sequence is 14 residues long. Germline V gene lookup returns CDR1 MGHRA and CDR2 YSYEKL.

This clonotype has more than one count but fewer than ten. V gene TRBV6-1 combines with J gene TRBJ1-5, with 10 bases aligning to TRBD1. The V gene end was trimmed by 3 bases and the J gene end by 4 bases; junction bases not matched to a gene: 3. This CDR3 is 15 amino acids long. Germline loops: CDR1 MNHNS, CDR2 SASEGT. CDR3 DNA: TGTGCCAGCAGTGAGGGACAGGGGATGAATCAGCCCCAGCATTTT. This translates into CASSEGQGMNQPQHF.

Regarding this clonotype: Being one base from a much bigger clone, this may be a read error. The V gene is TRBV20-1, the J gene TRBJ1-4; a possible D gene is TRBD1 (6 bases). Germline CDR1 DFQATT, CDR2 SNEGSKA (reference sequence). The V end was cut by 5 bases, the J end by 3 bases, with 10 bases between. The CDR3 has 13 residues. The CDR3 coding sequence is TGCAGTGCTTCAGGGGAGGCTAATGAAAAACTGTTTTTT. This sequence encodes CSASGEANEKLFF.

With respect to this clonotype: A much larger clone sits a single nucleotide away, making a read error possible. The chain couples TRBV6-6 to TRBJ1-3, with D hard to call. This CDR3 contains 15 residues. CDR1 and CDR2 (germline): MNHNY, SVGAGI (reference sequence). CDR3 nucleotide sequence: TGTGCCAGCAGTTACTCTGAACTCTCTGGAGACACCATATATTTT. Translating it yields CASSYSELSGDTIYF.

This clonotype is a singleton in its sample. The chain recombines TRBV5-6 with TRBJ1-1; D not resolved. The CDR3 spans 13 residues. The germline V gene encodes CDR1 SGHDT and CDR2 YYEEEE. Trimming stripped 3 bases from V and 4 bases from J, with 10 bases between. Here the CDR3 reads CASSSGKITEAFF. The CDR3, as DNA: TGTGCCAGCAGCTCCGGCAAAATCACTGAAGCTTTCTTT.

CDR3 loop: CASNPLAGEGTQYF. The CDR3 DNA reads TGCGCCAGCAACCCACTAGCGGGTGAAGGGACCCAGTACTTC. The V and J genes are TRBV4-1 and TRBJ2-5, with 9 bases identical to TRBD2. This CDR3 is built from 14 residues. Germline CDR1 reads MGHRA; CDR2 reads YSYEKL. V lost 7 bases to trimming and J lost 7 bases; unmatched junction nucleotides: 10.

This rearrangement joins TRBV20-1 to TRBJ2-4; the D is unclear. With 2 bases removed from V and 1 base from J, the gap between germline ends came to 9 bases. CDR3 length: 14 residues. Germline-derived CDR1 and CDR2 are DFQATT and SNEGSKA (reference sequence). CDR3 DNA sequence: TGCAGTGCTAGACCTCAGCGTGCCAAAAACATTCAGTACTTC. Translating it yields CSARPQRAKNIQYF.

The chain recombines TRBV6-5 with TRBJ2-4; D not certain. Germline CDR1 and CDR2: MNHEY and SVGAGI. V dropped 6 bases and J dropped 9 bases, with 18 bases sitting between them. The length of the CDR3 is 14 residues. The CDR3 region has the DNA TGTGCCAGCAGGCTAGGACCGAGCAAAGGCATTCAGTACTTC. It translates to CASRLGPSKGIQYF.

Of note for this clonotype: Just one base apart from a much larger clone, this may be a read error. The gene calls are TRBV20-1 and TRBJ2-7; D call uncertain. Trimming took off 4 bases at V and 10 bases at J, with 11 bases between the two ends. CDR3 length: 10 amino acids. The germline V gene encodes CDR1 DFQATT and CDR2 SNEGSKA (reference sequence). The CDR3 DNA reads as TGCAGTGCTACGATGGGCGACCAGTACTTC. It translates to CSATMGDQYF.

The genes are TRBV29-1 and TRBJ1-5; D uncertain. V lost 7 bases and J 7 bases, leaving 14 bases between the germline ends. Germline values: CDR1 SQVTM, CDR2 ANQGSEA. The length of the CDR3 is 12 residues. The CDR3 DNA follows: TGCAGCGCCCGGATAGGAGGGCAGCCCCAGCATTTT. Residues: CSARIGGQPQHF.

The CDR3 loop is CASSSDRERDYTF. DNA for the CDR3: TGTGCCAGCAGCTCGGACAGGGAACGTGACTACACCTTC. The chain links TRBV11-2 to TRBJ1-2; 8 bases are a match to TRBD1. CDR1 is SGHAT, CDR2 FQNNGV, per germline. This CDR3 has 13 residues. V gave up 4 bases and J gave up 10 bases; unmatched junction bases: 8.

Notes on this clonotype: A junction end diverges from the germline sequence, so it may reflect a read error. This chain links TRBV5-5 with TRBJ2-3, with 12 nucleotides matching TRBD2. Germline lookup yields CDR1 SGHKS and CDR2 YYEKEE (reference sequence). The CDR3 runs 16 residues. CDR3 in amino acids: CASSMELAGGRDRQYF. CDR3 DNA sequence: TGTGCCAGCAGCATGGAGCTAGCGGGGGGGCGAGATAGGCAGTATTTT.

A word on this clonotype: No conserved phenylalanine or tryptophan ends this CDR3, so it is likely a read error. No DNA is shown, since the ends of the CDR3 on it are uncertain; the CDR3 is the one TCRdb lists. The CDR3: CASSLGQLNGQYL. The rearrangement uses TRBV11-2 and TRBJ2-7. The CDR3 is made up of 13 amino acids, end residues included. Germline CDR1 SGHAT, CDR2 FQNNGV.

With regard to this clonotype: The junction departs from the called germline gene at one end, perhaps through a read error. V and J are TRBV4-1 and TRBJ2-1; 8 bases line up with TRBD2. The CDR3 contains 18 residues. Germline loops: CDR1 MGHRA, CDR2 YSYEKL. Here the CDR3 reads CAGTRFLAGFAQYNERFF. The DNA of the CDR3 is TGCGCCGGCACCCGTTTTCTAGCGGGCTTTGCTCAATACAATGAGCGGTTCTTC.

As regards this clonotype: Being one base from a much bigger clone, this may be a read error. The conserved closing phenylalanine or tryptophan is absent in this CDR3, likely reflecting a read error. This rearrangement joins TRBV20-1 to TRBJ2-3; D gene unclear. The CDR3 is 14 amino acids. V was trimmed by 0 bases and J by 6 bases, leaving 13 bases between them. CDR1 DFQATT and CDR2 SNEGSKA come from the germline V gene (reference sequence). The CDR3 sequence: CSARDLDGSDTQYS. The CDR3 bases are TGCAGTGCTAGAGACTTGGACGGATCCGATACGCAGTATTCT.

As to this clonotype: The CDR3 end shows no conserved phenylalanine or tryptophan, and so a read error is likely. The CDR3 here is CASSVGTSGGETQYL. The CDR3 DNA reads as TGTGCCAGCAGTGTCGGGACTAGCGGAGGAGAGACCCAGTACCTC. The V and J genes are TRBV6-5 and TRBJ2-5; 11 positions agree with TRBD2. The CDR3 sequence is 15 residues long. Germline values: CDR1 MNHEY, CDR2 SVGAGI. V lost 5 bases and J lost 4; bases outside the gene matches: 6.

Remarks on this clonotype: The missing conserved phenylalanine or tryptophan at the end of this CDR3 makes a read error likely. The rearrangement joins TRBV20-1 to TRBJ1-5; 7 nucleotides match TRBD1. The CDR3 has 14 residues. J gave up 6 bases and V 6 bases, and 11 bases lay outside the gene matches. The germline CDR1 and CDR2 sequences are DFQATT and SNEGSKA (reference sequence). CDR3 loop: CSAPGTVDFQPQHL. Written as DNA, the CDR3 is TGCAGTGCACCCGGGACAGTGGATTTTCAGCCCCAGCATTTA.